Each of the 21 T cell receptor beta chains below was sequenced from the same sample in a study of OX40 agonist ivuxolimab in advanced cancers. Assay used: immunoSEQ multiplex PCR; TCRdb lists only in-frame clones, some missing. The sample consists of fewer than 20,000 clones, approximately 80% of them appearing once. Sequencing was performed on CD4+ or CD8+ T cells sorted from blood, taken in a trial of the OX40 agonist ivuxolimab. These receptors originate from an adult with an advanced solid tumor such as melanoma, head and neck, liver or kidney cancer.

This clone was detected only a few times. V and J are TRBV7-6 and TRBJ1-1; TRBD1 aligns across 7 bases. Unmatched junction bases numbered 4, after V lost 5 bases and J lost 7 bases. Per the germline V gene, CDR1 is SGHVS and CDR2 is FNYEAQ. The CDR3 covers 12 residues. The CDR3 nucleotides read TGTGCCAGCAGCCCGGGACAGATTGAAGCTTTCTTT. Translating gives CASSPGQIEAFF. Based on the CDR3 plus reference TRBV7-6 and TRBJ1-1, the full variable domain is GAGVSQSPRYKVTKRGQDVALRCDPISGHVSLYWYRQALGQGPEFLTYFNYEAQQDKSGLPNDRFSAERPEGSISTLTIQRTEQRDSAMYRCASSPGQIEAFFGQGTRLTVV.

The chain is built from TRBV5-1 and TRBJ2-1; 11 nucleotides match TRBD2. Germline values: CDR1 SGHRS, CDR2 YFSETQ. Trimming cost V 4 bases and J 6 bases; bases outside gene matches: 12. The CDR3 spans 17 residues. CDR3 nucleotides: TGCGCCAGCAGCCCCGCCCTACTAGCGGGAGTTGGCAATGAGCAGTTCTTC. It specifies CASSPALLAGVGNEQFF.

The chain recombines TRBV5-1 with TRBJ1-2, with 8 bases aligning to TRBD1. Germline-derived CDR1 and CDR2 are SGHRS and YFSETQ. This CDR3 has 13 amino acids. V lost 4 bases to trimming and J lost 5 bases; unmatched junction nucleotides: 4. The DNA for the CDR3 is TGCGCCAGCAGCAAGGACAGGGATTATGGCTACACCTTC. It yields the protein CASSKDRDYGYTF. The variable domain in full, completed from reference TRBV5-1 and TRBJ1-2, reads KAGVTQTPRYLIKTRGQQVTLSCSPISGHRSVSWYQQTPGQGLQFLFEYFSETQRNKGNFPGRFSGRQFSNSRSEMNVSTLELGDSALYLCASSKDRDYGYTFGSGTRLTVV.

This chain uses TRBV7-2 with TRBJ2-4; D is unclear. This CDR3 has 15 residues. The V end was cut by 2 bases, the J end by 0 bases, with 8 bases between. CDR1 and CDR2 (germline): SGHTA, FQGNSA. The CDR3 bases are TGTGCCAGCAGCTTAACAGACTTAGCCAAAAACATTCAGTACTTC. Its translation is CASSLTDLAKNIQYF.

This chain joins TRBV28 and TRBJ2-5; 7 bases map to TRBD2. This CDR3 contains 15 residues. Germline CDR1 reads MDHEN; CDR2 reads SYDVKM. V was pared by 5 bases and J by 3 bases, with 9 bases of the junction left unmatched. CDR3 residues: CASSVVVGREETQYF. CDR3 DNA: TGTGCCAGCAGTGTCGTTGTGGGGAGGGAAGAGACCCAGTACTTC.

CDR3 coding DNA: TGCGCCAGCAGCCAAGATCCTAGCGGGGTAGGGAATGAGCAGTTCTTC. It translates to CASSQDPSGVGNEQFF. This chain uses TRBV4-3 with TRBJ2-1, with 9 bases matching TRBD2. Germline values: CDR1 LGHNA, CDR2 YSLEER. The CDR3 has 16 amino acids. The V gene end was trimmed by 0 bases and the J gene end by 7 bases; junction bases not matched to a gene: 7.

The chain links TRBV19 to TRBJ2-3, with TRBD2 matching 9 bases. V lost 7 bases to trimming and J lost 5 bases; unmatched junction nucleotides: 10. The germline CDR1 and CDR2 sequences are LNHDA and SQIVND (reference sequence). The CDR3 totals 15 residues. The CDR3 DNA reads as TGTGCCAGTAAACTGGCGGGGGGGTATGGAGATACGCAGTATTTT. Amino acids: CASKLAGGYGDTQYF.

In DNA form, the CDR3 reads TGCGCCAGCAGCTCACACCTTGGTTGGCTAGCGGGAAACACAGATACGCAGTATTTT. Protein sequence: CASSSHLGWLAGNTDTQYF. The chain has TRBV5-1 and TRBJ2-3, with 9 bases identical to TRBD2. The CDR3 length is 19 residues. With 3 bases clipped from V and 2 bases from J, the junction kept 16 bases outside the gene matches. The germline V gene encodes CDR1 SGHRS and CDR2 YFSETQ.

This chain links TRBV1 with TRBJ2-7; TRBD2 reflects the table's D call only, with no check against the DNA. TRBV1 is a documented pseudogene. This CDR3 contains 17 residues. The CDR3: CTSSFRPSGTGLLEQYF. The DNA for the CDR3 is TGCACCAGCAGCTTCCGCCCCTCCGGGACTGGACTCCTCGAGCAGTACTTC.

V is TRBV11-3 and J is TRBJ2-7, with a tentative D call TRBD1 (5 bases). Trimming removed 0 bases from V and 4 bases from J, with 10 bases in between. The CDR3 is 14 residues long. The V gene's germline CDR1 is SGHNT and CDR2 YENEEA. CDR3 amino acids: CASSLEGAHYEQYF. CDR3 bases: TGTGCCAGCAGCTTAGAAGGGGCCCATTACGAGCAGTACTTC.

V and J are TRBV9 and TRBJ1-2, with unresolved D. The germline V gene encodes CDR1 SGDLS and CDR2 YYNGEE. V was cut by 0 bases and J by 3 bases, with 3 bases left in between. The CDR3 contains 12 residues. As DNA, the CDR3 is TGTGCCAGCAGCGTAGACCACTATGGCTACACCTTC. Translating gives CASSVDHYGYTF.

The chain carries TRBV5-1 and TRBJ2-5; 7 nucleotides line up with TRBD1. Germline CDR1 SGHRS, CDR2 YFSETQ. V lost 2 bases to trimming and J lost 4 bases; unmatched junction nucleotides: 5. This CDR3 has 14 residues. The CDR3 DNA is TGCGCCAGCAGCTTCCAGGGGGTGGGAGAGACCCAGTACTTC. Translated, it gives CASSFQGVGETQYF.

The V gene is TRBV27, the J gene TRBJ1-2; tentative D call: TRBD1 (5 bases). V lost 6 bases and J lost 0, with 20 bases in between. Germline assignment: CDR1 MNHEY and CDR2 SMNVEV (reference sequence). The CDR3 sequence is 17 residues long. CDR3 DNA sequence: TGTGCCAGCAGCACCCGCGACAGTGGGAGGGCTAACTATGGCTACACCTTC. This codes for CASSTRDSGRANYGYTF.

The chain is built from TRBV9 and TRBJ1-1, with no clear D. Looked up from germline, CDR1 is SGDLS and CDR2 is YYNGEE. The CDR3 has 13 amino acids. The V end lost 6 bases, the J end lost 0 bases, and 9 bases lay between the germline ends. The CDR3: CASTPVMNTEAFF. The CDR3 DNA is TGTGCCAGCACGCCGGTCATGAACACTGAAGCTTTCTTT.

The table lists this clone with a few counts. The CDR3 protein is CASSDRGALGTQYF. CDR3 coding DNA: TGTGCCAGCAGTGACCGGGGGGCGTTAGGGACCCAGTACTTC. This sequence joins TRBV13 and TRBJ2-5, with D possibly being TRBD2 (7 bases). V was pared by 6 bases and J by 7 bases, with 18 bases between. Germline V gene lookup returns CDR1 PRHDT and CDR2 FYEKMQ (reference sequence). This CDR3 has 14 amino acids.

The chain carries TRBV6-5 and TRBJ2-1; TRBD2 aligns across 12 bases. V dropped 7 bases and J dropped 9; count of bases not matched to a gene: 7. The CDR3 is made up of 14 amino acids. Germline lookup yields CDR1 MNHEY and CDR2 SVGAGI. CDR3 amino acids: CASMTSGRTFEQFF. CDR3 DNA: TGTGCCAGCATGACTAGCGGGAGAACGTTTGAGCAGTTCTTC.

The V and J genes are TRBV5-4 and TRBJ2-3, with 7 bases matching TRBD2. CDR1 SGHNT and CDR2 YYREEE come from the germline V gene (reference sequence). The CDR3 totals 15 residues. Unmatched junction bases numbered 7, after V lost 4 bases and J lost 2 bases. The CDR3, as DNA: TGTGCCAGCAGCCCCGGACTAGTCGTCACAGATACGCAGTATTTT. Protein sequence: CASSPGLVVTDTQYF.

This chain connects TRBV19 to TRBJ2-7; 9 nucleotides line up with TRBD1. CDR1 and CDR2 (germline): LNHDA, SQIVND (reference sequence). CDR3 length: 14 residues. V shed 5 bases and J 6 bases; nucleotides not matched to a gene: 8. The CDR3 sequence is CASSWTGTGSEQYF. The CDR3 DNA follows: TGTGCCAGTAGTTGGACCGGGACAGGGAGCGAGCAGTACTTC.

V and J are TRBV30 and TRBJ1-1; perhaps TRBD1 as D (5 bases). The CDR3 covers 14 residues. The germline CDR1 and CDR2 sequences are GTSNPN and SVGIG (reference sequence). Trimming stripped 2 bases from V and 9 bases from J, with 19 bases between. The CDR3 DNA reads TGTGCCTGGAGTAATACAGGTTTCACCACCCAAGCTTTCTTT. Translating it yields CAWSNTGFTTQAFF.

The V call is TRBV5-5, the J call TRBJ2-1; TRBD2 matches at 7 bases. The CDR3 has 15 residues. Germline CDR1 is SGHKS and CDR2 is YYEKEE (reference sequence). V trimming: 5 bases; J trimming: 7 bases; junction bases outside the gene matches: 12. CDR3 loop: CASRKAGLAENEQFF. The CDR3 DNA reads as TGTGCCAGCAGAAAAGCAGGGCTAGCGGAAAATGAGCAGTTCTTC.

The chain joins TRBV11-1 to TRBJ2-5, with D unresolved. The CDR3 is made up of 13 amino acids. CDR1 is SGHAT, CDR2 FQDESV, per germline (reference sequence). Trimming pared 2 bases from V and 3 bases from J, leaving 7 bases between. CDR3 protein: CASSLFSEETQYF. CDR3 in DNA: TGTGCCAGCAGCTTATTTTCAGAAGAGACCCAGTACTTC.